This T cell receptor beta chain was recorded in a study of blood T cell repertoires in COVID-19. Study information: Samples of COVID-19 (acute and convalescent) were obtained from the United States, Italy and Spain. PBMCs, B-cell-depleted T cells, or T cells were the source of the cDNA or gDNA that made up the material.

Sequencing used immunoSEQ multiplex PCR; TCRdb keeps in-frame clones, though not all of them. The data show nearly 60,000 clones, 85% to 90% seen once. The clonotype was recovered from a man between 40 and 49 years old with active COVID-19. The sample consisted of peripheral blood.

The CDR3 DNA sequence: TGTGCCAGCTCACCCCGGACAGGGACCTACGAGCAGTACTTC. Translated: CASSPRTGTYEQYF. J is TRBJ2-7 and V is TRBV18, with 8 bases lining up with TRBD1. In germline, CDR1 is KGHSH, CDR2 LQKENI. V shed 3 bases, J shed 2 bases, and the junction held 3 bases outside the gene matches. This CDR3 comprises 14 residues.